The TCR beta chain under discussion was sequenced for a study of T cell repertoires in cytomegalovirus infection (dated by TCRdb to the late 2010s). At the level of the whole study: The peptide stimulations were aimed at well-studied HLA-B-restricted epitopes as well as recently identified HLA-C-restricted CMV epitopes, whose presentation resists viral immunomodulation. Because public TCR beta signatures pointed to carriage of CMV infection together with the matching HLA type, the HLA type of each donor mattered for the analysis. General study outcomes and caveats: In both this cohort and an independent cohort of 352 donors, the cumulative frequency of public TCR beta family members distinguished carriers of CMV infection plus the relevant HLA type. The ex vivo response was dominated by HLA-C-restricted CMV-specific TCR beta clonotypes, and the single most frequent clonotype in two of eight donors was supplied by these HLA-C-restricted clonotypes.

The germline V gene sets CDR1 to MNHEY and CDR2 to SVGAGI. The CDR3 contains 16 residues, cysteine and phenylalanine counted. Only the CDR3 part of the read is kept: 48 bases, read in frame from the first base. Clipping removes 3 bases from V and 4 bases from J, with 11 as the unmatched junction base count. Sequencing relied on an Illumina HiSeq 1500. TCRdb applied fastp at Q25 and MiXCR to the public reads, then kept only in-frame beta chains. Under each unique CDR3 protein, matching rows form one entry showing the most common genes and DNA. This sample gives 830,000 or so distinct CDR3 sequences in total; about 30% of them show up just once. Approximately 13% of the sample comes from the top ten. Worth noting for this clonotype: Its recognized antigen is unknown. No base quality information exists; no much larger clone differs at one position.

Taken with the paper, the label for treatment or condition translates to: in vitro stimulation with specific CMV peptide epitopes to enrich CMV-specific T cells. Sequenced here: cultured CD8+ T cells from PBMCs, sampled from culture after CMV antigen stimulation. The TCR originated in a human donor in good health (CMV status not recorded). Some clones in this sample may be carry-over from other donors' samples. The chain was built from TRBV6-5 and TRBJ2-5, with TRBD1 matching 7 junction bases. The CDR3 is CASSYLTGLYGETQYF. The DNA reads TGTGCCAGCAGTTATTTGACAGGGTTATATGGAGAGACCCAGTACTTC.